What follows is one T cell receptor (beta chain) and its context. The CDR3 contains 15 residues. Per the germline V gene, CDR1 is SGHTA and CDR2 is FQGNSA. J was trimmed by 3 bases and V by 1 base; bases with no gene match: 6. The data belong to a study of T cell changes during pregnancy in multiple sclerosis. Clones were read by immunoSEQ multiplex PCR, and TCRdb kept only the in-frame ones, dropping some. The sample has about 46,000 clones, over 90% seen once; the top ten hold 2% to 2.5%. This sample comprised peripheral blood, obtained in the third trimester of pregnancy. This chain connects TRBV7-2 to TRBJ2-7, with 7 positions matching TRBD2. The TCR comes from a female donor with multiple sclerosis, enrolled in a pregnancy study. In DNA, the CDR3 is TGTGCCAGCAGCTTAGTCGTCCCGGGAGGCTACGAGCAGTACTTC. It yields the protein CASSLVVPGGYEQYF.